These 18 T cell receptor beta chains share one sample of origin, sequenced in a study of blood T cell repertoires in COVID-19. TCRdb's copy holds only in-frame clones and misses some; the assay was immunoSEQ multiplex PCR. Among about 190,000 clones, about three quarters were seen once, and the ten largest hold about 2.8%. Material: peripheral blood. These receptors were collected from an elderly woman with active or convalescent COVID-19.

The V and J genes are TRBV10-2 and TRBJ2-7; 8 bases map to TRBD1. CDR1 and CDR2 from the germline V gene are WSHSY and SAAADI. CDR3 size: 14 residues. The junction had 4 bases not matched to a gene; V was cut back by 6 bases and J by 0 bases. The CDR3 spells CASSDTGGSYEQYF. CDR3 DNA: TGCGCCAGCAGCGATACAGGGGGCTCCTACGAGCAGTACTTC.

The chain uses TRBV11-1 and TRBJ1-2; no definite D call. V was shortened by 5 bases and J by 0 bases, with 7 bases between the two germline ends. Germline loops: CDR1 SGHAT, CDR2 FQDESV (reference sequence). The length of the CDR3 is 13 residues. CDR3 DNA sequence: TGTGCCAGCAGCCCCGACACTAACTATGGCTACACCTTC. Encoded protein: CASSPDTNYGYTF.

This chain connects TRBV6-5 to TRBJ1-5; weak D call: TRBD1 (6 bases). V was clipped by 7 bases and J by 4 bases, with 14 bases between them. This CDR3 region has 14 residues. Germline CDR1 and CDR2: MNHEY and SVGAGI. For the CDR3, the DNA is TGTGCCAGCAAGGACAGACGGCCAAATCAGCCCCAGCATTTT. Translated: CASKDRRPNQPQHF.

The chain employs TRBV20-1 and TRBJ2-5; no clear D gene. Germline V gene data show CDR1 as DFQATT and CDR2 as SNEGSKA (reference sequence). The CDR3 spans 10 residues. CDR3 region: CSLPLETQYF. CDR3 nucleotide sequence: TGCAGCCTCCCCCTCGAGACCCAGTACTTC.

The chain is built from TRBV18 and TRBJ1-5; a weak D match, TRBD1 (6 bases). Germline lookup yields CDR1 KGHSH and CDR2 LQKENI. This CDR3 has 13 amino acids. Trimming pared 4 bases from V and 4 bases from J, leaving 8 bases between. CDR3 sequence: CASSLGQNQPQHF. The CDR3 region has the DNA TGTGCCAGCTCACTCGGACAGAATCAGCCCCAGCATTTT.

This clone was detected only a few times. V is TRBV19 and J is TRBJ2-3, with a weak D call TRBD1 (6 bases). Germline V CDR1 and CDR2: LNHDA, SQIVND (reference sequence). The CDR3 has 12 residues. The V end lost 0 bases, the J end lost 11 bases, and 9 bases lay between the germline ends. The DNA of the CDR3 is TGTGCCAGTAGTATAGAGGGCAGGGGGCAGTATTTT. Protein: CASSIEGRGQYF.

The J gene is TRBJ1-3, the V gene TRBV19; D is perhaps TRBD1 (5 bases). Trimming left V 0 bases short and J 0 bases short, with 6 bases between. The CDR3 spans 15 residues. Germline V gene lookup returns CDR1 LNHDA and CDR2 SQIVND (reference sequence). The CDR3 sequence: CASSIDRVSGNTIYF. As DNA, the CDR3 is TGTGCCAGTAGTATAGACAGGGTCTCTGGAAACACCATATATTTT.

In this sample, this clone turned up a few times. V gene TRBV12-3 or TRBV12-4 combines with J gene TRBJ1-2; D remains ambiguous. The CDR3 runs 13 residues. V lost 1 base and J 8 bases, leaving 11 bases between the germline ends. CDR3 sequence (DNA): TGTGCCAGCAGTTTAGACGGTGGTCGGGGCTACACCTTC. Translation gives CASSLDGGRGYTF.

The V call is TRBV19, the J call TRBJ1-4; no clear D gene. V lost 5 bases to trimming and J lost 0 bases, with 4 bases between them. The CDR3 has 13 amino acids. The germline V gene encodes CDR1 LNHDA and CDR2 SQIVND (reference sequence). CDR3: CASSGPTNEKLFF. Written as DNA, the CDR3 is TGTGCCAGTAGTGGGCCAACTAATGAAAAACTGTTTTTT.

Only a few counts were recorded for this clone. V is TRBV28 and J is TRBJ1-2; D is ambiguous. Trimming cost V 5 bases and J 0 bases, with 7 bases left between them. CDR3 length: 13 amino acids. CDR1 MDHEN and CDR2 SYDVKM come from the germline V gene. CDR3 protein: CASSERANYGYTF. In nucleotides, the CDR3 is TGTGCCAGCAGTGAACGGGCTAACTATGGCTACACCTTC.

Only a few counts were recorded for this clone. The chain joins TRBV6-5 to TRBJ2-2; D gene ambiguous. Trimming left V 6 bases short and J 5 bases short, with 16 bases between. The germline CDR1 and CDR2 sequences are MNHEY and SVGAGI. This CDR3 has 15 amino acids. CDR3 residues: CASRPAAQRTGELFF. CDR3 DNA sequence: TGTGCCAGCAGACCCGCGGCCCAAAGAACCGGGGAGCTGTTTTTT.

This rearrangement joins TRBV18 to TRBJ2-7; possible D gene TRBD2, 6 bases. The germline V gene encodes CDR1 KGHSH and CDR2 LQKENI. V was shortened by 4 bases and J by 9 bases, with 16 bases between the two germline ends. The CDR3 is 13 residues long. The CDR3 loop reads CASSRWDSTAQYF. The DNA for the CDR3 is TGTGCCAGCTCACGCTGGGACTCCACCGCGCAGTACTTC.

This clone was counted a few times. J is TRBJ2-7 and V is TRBV3-1 (or the pseudogene TRBV3-2); D is possibly TRBD1 (6 bases). The V end lost 2 bases, the J end lost 3 bases, and 11 bases lay between the germline ends. Germline V lookup: CDR1 LGHDT, CDR2 YNNKEL (reference sequence). There are 14 residues in the CDR3. The DNA for the CDR3 is TGTGCCAGCAGCCAAAACCAGGGGATCTACGAGCAGTACTTC. It specifies CASSQNQGIYEQYF.

This clone was seen once. V and J are TRBV6-6 and TRBJ1-3, with TRBD1 matching over 9 bases. This CDR3 has 15 amino acids. Germline assignment: CDR1 MNHNY and CDR2 SVGAGI (reference sequence). The J segment lost 0 bases and the V segment lost 7 bases, leaving 4 bases of the junction unmatched. CDR3 nucleotides: TGTGCCAGCACTCGGGACAGGGCCTCTGGAAACACCATATATTTT. Translation gives CASTRDRASGNTIYF.

J is TRBJ1-1 and V is TRBV5-1, with 8 bases lining up with TRBD1. This CDR3 has 15 amino acids. Trimming took 4 bases from V and 1 from J; bases not matched to a gene: 6. CDR1 is SGHRS, CDR2 YFSETQ, per germline. CDR3 in amino acids: CASSVLQGANTEAFF. As DNA, the CDR3 is TGCGCCAGCAGCGTCCTCCAGGGGGCGAACACTGAAGCTTTCTTT.

The chain employs TRBV24-1 and TRBJ1-2; D ambiguous. Germline-derived CDR1 and CDR2 are KGHDR and SFDVKD. V lost 1 base and J 6 bases, leaving 5 bases between the germline ends. This CDR3 has 12 residues. This CDR3 is CATSDFSDGYTF. The CDR3 DNA follows: TGTGCCACCAGTGATTTCTCGGATGGCTACACCTTC.

This chain uses TRBV28 with TRBJ2-3; 9 bases line up with TRBD2. Trimming took 6 bases from V and 0 from J; bases not matched to a gene: 4. Germline V gives CDR1 MDHEN, CDR2 SYDVKM. The CDR3 loop spans 15 amino acids. The DNA of the CDR3 is TGTGCCAGCAGCTCTAGCGGGGCTAGCACAGATACGCAGTATTTT. Protein sequence: CASSSSGASTDTQYF.

This clone was seen once. The chain carries TRBV7-6 and TRBJ1-2; a possible D gene is TRBD1 (6 bases). V lost 4 bases to trimming and J lost 4 bases, with 16 bases between them. The CDR3 length is 15 residues. CDR1 is SGHVS and CDR2 is FNYEAQ in the germline V gene. The CDR3 nucleotides are TGTGCCAGCAGCTCGGGTTCAGGGGACCCCTATGGCTACACCTTC. Amino acid sequence: CASSSGSGDPYGYTF.